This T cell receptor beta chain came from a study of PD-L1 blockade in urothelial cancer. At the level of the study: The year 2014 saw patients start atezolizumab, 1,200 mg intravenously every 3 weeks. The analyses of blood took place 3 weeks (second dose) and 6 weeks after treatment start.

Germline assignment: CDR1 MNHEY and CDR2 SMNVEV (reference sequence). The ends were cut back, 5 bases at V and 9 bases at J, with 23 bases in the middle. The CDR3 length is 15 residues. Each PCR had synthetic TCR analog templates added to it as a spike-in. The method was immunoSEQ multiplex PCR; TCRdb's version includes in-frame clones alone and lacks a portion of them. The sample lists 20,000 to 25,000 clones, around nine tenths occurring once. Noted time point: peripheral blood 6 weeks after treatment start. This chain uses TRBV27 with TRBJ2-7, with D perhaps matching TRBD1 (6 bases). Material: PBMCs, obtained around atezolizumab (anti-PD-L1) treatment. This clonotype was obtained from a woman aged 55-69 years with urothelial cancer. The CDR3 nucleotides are TGTGCCAGCAGTCTCCAGTCCCGGGACATGAGACGGCAGTACTTC. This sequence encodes CASSLQSRDMRRQYF.